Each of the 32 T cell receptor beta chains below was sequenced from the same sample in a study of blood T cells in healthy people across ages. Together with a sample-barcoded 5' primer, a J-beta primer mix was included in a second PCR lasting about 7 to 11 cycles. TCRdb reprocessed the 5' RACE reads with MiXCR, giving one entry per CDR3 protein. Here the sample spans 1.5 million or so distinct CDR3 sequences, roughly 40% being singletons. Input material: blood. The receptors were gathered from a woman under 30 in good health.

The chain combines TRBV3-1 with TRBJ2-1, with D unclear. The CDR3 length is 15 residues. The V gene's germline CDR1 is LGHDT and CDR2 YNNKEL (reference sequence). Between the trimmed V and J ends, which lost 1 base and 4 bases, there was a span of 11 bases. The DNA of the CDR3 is TGTGCCAGCAGCCAAGGACTGGAAGATTACAATGAGCAGTTCTTC. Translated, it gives CASSQGLEDYNEQFF.

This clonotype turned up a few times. The CDR3 nucleotides read TGTGCCAGCAGTTACTCAGGGGGTACTAGCACAGATACGCAGTATTTT. As protein: CASSYSGGTSTDTQYF. The chain has TRBV6-5 and TRBJ2-3; a possible D gene is TRBD1 (6 bases). This CDR3 comprises 16 residues. Germline CDR1 MNHEY, CDR2 SVGAGI. Trimming left V 0 bases short and J 0 bases short, with 10 bases between.

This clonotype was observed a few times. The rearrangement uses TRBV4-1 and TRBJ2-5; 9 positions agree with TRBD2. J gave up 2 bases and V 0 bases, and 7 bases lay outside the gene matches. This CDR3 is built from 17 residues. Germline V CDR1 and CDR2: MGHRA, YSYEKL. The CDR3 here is CASSQDMGLAGQETQYF. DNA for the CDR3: TGCGCCAGCAGCCAAGATATGGGGCTAGCGGGGCAAGAGACCCAGTACTTC.

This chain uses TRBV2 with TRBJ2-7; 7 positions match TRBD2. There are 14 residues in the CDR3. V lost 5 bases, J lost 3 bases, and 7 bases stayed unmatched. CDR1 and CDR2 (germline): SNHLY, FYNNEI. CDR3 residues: CASSPRPGGYEQYF. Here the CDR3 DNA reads TGTGCCAGCAGTCCCCGACCGGGAGGCTACGAGCAGTACTTC.

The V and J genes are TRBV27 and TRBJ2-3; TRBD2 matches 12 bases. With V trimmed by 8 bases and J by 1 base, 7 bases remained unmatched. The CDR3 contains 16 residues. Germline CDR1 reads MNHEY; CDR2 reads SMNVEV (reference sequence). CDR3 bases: TGTGCCAGCGGCCTGACTAGCGGGAGTGGCACAGATACGCAGTATTTT. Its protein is CASGLTSGSGTDTQYF.

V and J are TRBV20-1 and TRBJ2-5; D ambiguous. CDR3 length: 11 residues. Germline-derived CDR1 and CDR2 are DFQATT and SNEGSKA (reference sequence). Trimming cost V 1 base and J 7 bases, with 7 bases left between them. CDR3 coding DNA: TGCAGTGCTAGAGTCCTGGGGACCCAGTACTTC. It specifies CSARVLGTQYF.

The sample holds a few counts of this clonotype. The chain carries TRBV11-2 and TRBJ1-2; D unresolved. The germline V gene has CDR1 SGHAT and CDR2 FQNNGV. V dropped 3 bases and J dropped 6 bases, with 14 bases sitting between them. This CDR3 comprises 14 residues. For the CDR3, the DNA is TGTGCCAGCAGCTTGAACTCAGCGGTGGATGGCTACACCTTC. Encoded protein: CASSLNSAVDGYTF.

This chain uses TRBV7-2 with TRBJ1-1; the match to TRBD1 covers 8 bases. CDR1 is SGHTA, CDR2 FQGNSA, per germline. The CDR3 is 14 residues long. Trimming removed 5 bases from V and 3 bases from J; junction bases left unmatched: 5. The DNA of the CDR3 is TGTGCCAGCAGCGCATCAGGGGGCGACACTGAAGCTTTCTTT. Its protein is CASSASGGDTEAFF. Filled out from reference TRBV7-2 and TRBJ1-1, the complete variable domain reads GAGVSQSPSNKVTEKGKDVELRCDPISGHTALYWYRQSLGQGLEFLIYFQGNSAPDKSGLPSDRFSAERTGGSVSTLTIQRTQQEDSAVYLCASSASGGDTEAFFGQGTRLTVV.

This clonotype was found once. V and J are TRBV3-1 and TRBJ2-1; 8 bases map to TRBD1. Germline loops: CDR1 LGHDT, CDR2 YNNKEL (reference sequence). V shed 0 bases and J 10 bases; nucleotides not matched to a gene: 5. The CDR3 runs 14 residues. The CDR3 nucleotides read TGTGCCAGCAGCCAAGATATTGGGACAGGCGAGCAGTTCTTC. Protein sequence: CASSQDIGTGEQFF.

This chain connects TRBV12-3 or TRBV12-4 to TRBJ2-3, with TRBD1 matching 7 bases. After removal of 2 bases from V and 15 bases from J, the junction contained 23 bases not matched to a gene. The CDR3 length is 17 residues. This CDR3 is CASSLQLQGMMADVEYF. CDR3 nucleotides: TGTGCCAGCAGTTTACAATTACAGGGGATGATGGCAGATGTGGAATATTTT.

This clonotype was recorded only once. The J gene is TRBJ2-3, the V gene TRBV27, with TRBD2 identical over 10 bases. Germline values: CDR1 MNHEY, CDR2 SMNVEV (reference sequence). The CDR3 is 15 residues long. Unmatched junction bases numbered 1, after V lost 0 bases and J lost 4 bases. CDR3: CASSLSSGGSDTQYF. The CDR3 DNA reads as TGTGCCAGCAGTTTATCTAGCGGGGGGTCAGATACGCAGTATTTT.

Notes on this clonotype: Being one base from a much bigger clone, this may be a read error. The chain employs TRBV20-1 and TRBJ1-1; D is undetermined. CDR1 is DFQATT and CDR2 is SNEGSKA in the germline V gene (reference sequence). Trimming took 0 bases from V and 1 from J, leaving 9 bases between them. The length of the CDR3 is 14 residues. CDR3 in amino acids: CSARDLAGNTEAFF. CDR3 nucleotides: TGCAGTGCTAGAGATCTGGCAGGGAACACTGAAGCTTTCTTT.

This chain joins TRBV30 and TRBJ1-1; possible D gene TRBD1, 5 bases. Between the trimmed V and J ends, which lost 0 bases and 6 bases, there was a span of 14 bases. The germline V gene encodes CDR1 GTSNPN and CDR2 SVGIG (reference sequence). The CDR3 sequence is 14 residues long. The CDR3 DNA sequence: TGTGCCTGGAGTGTTTCCGCAGGCAGGGCTGAAGCTTTCTTT. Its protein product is CAWSVSAGRAEAFF.

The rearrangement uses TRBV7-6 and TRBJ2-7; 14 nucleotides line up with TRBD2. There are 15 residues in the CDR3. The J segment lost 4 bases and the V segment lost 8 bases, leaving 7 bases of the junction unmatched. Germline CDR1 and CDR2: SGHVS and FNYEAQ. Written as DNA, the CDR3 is TGTGCCAGCCGCGAGGGACTAGCGGGGGTATACGAGCAGTACTTC. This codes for CASREGLAGVYEQYF.

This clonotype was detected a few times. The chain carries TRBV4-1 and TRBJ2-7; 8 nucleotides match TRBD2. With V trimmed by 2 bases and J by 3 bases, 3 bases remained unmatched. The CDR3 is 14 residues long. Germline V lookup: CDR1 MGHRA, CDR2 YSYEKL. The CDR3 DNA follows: TGCGCCAGCAGCCAAACGGGGGGGCACTACGAGCAGTACTTC. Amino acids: CASSQTGGHYEQYF.

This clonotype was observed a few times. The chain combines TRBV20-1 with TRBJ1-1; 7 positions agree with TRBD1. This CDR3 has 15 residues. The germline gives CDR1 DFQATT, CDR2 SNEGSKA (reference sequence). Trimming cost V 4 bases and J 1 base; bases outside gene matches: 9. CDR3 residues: CSATDPGQSNTEAFF. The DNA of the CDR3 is TGCAGTGCTACTGACCCGGGACAGTCGAACACTGAAGCTTTCTTT.

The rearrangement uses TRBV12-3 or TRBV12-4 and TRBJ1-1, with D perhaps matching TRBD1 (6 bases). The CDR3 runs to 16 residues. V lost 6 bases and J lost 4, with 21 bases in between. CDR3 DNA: TGTGCCAGCAGCCCGGACAGTTACTCCCGTCCCACTGAAGCTTTCTTT. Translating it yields CASSPDSYSRPTEAFF.

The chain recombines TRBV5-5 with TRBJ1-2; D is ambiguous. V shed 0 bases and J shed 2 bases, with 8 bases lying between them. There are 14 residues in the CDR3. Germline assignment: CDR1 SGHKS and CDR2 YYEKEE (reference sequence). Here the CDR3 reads CASSLGFLNYGYTF. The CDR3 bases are TGTGCCAGCAGCTTGGGGTTTTTAAACTATGGCTACACCTTC.

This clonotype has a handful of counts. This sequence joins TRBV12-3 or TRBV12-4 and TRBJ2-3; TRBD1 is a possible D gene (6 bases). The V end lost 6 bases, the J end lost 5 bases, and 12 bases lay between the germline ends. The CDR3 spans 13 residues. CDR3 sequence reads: CASRGTLGDTQYF. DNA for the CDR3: TGTGCCAGCAGGGGGACACTAGGAGATACGCAGTATTTT.

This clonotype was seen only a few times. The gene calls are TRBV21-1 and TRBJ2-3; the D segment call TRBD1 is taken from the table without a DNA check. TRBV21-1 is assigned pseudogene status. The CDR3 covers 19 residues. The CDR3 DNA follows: TGTGCCAGCAGCTTCCGGGACAGTAAAAATAAGAATTACACAGATACGCAGTATTTT. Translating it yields CASSFRDSKNKNYTDTQYF.

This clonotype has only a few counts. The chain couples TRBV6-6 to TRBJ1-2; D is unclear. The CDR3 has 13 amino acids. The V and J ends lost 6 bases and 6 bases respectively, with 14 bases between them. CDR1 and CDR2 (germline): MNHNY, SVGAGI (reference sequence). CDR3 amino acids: CASRREGLNGYTF. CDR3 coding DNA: TGTGCCAGCAGAAGGGAGGGATTGAATGGCTACACCTTC.

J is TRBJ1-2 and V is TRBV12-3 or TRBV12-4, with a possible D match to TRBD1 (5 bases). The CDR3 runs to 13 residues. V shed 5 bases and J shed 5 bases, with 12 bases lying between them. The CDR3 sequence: CASSRPGFYGYTF. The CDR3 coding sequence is TGTGCCAGCAGTCGTCCAGGGTTTTATGGCTACACCTTC.

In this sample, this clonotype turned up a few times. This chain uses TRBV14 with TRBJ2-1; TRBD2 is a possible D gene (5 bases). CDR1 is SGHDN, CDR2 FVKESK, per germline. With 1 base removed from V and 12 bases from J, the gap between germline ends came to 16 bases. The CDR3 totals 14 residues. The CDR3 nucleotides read TGTGCCAGCAGCCAAGGGGGAAGCGGCCGTGGGCAGTTCTTC. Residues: CASSQGGSGRGQFF.

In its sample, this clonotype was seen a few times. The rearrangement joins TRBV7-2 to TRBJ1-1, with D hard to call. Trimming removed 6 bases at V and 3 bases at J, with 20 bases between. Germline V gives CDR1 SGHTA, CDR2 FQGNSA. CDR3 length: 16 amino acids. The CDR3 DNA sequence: TGTGCCAGCAGTCCGGAAGGAGGGCGGCGGTACACTGAAGCTTTCTTT. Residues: CASSPEGGRRYTEAFF.

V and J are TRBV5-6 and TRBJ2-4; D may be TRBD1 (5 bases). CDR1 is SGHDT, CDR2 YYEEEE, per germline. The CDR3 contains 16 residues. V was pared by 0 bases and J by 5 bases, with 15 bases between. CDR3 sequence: CASSLEVSGYENIQYF. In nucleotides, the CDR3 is TGTGCCAGCAGCTTGGAGGTATCAGGGTACGAAAACATTCAGTACTTC.

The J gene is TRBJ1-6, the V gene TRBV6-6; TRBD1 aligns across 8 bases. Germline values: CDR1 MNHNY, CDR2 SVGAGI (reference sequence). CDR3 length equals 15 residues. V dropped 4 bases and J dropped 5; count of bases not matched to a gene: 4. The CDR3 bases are TGTGCCAGCAGTTCTTCACAGGGGGATAATTCACCCCTCCACTTT. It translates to CASSSSQGDNSPLHF.

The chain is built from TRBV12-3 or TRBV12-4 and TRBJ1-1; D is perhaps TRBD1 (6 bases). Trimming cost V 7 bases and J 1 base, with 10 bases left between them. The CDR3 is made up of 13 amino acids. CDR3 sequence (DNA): TGTGCCAGCACCCCGACAGGGAACACTGAAGCTTTCTTT. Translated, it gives CASTPTGNTEAFF.

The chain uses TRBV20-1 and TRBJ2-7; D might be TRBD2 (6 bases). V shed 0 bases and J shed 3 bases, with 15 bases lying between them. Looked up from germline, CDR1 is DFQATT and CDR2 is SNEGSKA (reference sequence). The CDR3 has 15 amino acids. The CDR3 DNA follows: TGCAGTGCTAGAGATTCGGGGAGGCAAATCTACGAGCAGTACTTC. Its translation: CSARDSGRQIYEQYF.

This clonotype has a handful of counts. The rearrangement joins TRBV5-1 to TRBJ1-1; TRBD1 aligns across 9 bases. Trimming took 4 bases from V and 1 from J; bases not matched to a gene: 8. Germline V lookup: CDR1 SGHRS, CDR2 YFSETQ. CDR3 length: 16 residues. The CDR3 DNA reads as TGCGCCAGCAGCCCAAGGACAGGGGCTGAGAACACTGAAGCTTTCTTT. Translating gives CASSPRTGAENTEAFF. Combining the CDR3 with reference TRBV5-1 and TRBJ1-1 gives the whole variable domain KAGVTQTPRYLIKTRGQQVTLSCSPISGHRSVSWYQQTPGQGLQFLFEYFSETQRNKGNFPGRFSGRQFSNSRSEMNVSTLELGDSALYLCASSPRTGAENTEAFFGQGTRLTVV.

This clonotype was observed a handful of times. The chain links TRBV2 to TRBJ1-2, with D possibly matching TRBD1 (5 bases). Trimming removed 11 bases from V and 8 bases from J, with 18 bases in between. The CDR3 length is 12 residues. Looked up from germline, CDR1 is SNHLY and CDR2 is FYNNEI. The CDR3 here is CAGTGALRGYTF. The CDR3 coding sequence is TGTGCCGGGACCGGGGCACTTCGGGGCTACACCTTC.

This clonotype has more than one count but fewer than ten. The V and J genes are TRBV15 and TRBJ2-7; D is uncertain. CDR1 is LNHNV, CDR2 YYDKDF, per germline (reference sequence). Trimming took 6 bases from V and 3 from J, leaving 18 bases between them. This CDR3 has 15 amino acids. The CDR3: CATSPSSAEIYEQYF. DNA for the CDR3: TGTGCCACCAGTCCAAGCTCGGCCGAGATCTACGAGCAGTACTTC.

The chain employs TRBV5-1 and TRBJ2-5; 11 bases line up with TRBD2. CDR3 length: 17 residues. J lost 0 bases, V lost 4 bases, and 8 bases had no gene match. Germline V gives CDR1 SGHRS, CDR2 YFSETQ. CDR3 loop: CASSRGTSGGYQETQYF. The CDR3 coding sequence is TGCGCCAGCAGCCGGGGGACTAGCGGTGGGTACCAAGAGACCCAGTACTTC.